A selection of T cell receptor beta chains follows, all from one sample in a study of cytomegalovirus exposure and HLA in healthy donors. Using immunoSEQ multiplex PCR, the repertoire was profiled, and TCRdb retains in-frame clones only, with some absent. This sample carries some 120,000 clones, 8.5% to 10% of them seen once, and the ten largest clones take 2.5% to 3.5%. Specimen: PBMCs. These receptors all come from a young man in good health and CMV-seronegative. The CDR3 runs from the conserved cysteine through the conserved F or W. D genes are given only for firm matches. Some rows have no size entry. The others give once, few or many, or a class for an expanded clone.

>15|TRBV5-1|TRBD1|-|TRBJ2-5
TGCGCCAGCAGCTTGGCCACAGGGGGCGGGGAGACCCAGTACTTC
CASSLATGGGETQYF
>15|TRBV9|-|few|TRBJ1-1
TGTGCCAGCAGCGTAGGTATAGAGGGCCGGCATGAAGCTTTCTTT
CASSVGIEGRHEAFF
>15|TRBV19|-|-|TRBJ2-5
TGTGCCAGTAGTACTTGGGGGGACAGCCAAGAGACCCAGTACTTC
CASSTWGDSQETQYF
>13|TRBV2|TRBD2|few|TRBJ2-7
TGTGCCAGCAGGGCGGGGGAATCCTACGAGCAGTACTTC
CASRAGESYEQYF
>15|TRBV25-1|TRBD1|few|TRBJ1-1
TGTGCCAGCAGTTCAGAGGACAGGGTTTACACTGAAGCTTTCTTT
CASSSEDRVYTEAFF
>15|TRBV14|-|-|TRBJ2-7
TGTGCCAGCAGCCAAGACTCCGGGTACCCCTACGAGCAGTACTTC
CASSQDSGYPYEQYF
>13|TRBV4-1|-|few|TRBJ1-4
TGCGCCAGCAGCCAAGTGGCGGATGAAAAACTGTTTTTT
CASSQVADEKLFF
>13|TRBV7-3|-|few|TRBJ2-2
TGTGCCAGCAGCCGAACAAGCACCGGGGAGCTGTTTTTT
CASSRTSTGELFF
>15|TRBV18|TRBD1|few|TRBJ1-5
TGTGCCAGCTCACCGTCGGGACAGCGCAATCAGCCCCAGCATTTT
CASSPSGQRNQPQHF
>17|TRBV7-2|-|few|TRBJ1-6
TGTGCCAGCAGCCCCCGGAGCCTCAGCTCCTATAATTCACCCCTCCACTTT
CASSPRSLSSYNSPLHF
>15|TRBV4-1|TRBD1|-|TRBJ1-4
TGCGCCAGCAGCCGGTTGACAGGGCAAAATGAAAAACTGTTTTTT
CASSRLTGQNEKLFF